This TCR beta chain was retrieved from a study of cytomegalovirus exposure and HLA in healthy donors. PCR used 60 Vbeta primers and 13 Jbeta primers. Assay: immunoSEQ multiplex PCR; the TCRdb copy retains only in-frame clones and omits some. Among 250,000 to 350,000 clones listed, roughly 89% were seen once. V shed 11 bases and J shed 0 bases, with 11 bases lying between them. The CDR3 has 13 amino acids. Germline CDR1 reads MNHNS; CDR2 reads SASEGT. The specimen was PBMCs. The source is a middle-aged man in good health and CMV-seropositive. The chain has TRBV6-1 and TRBJ1-5; unclear D gene. DNA for the CDR3: TGTGCCGGAGCACTTGATAGCAATCAGCCCCAGCATTTT. This sequence encodes CAGALDSNQPQHF.